Presented here are 11 T cell receptor beta chains from one specimen sequenced in a study of blood T cell repertoires in COVID-19. Some clones are missing from TCRdb's copy, which holds only in-frame ones; the method was immunoSEQ multiplex PCR. The sample yields under 100,000 clones, around 90% seen once. The material sequenced was peripheral blood. The receptors originated from a woman in her 70s with acute or convalescent COVID-19.

This clone was detected a few times. This chain joins TRBV27 and TRBJ1-4; no clear D. This CDR3 has 15 amino acids. Trimming pared 6 bases from V and 7 bases from J, leaving 18 bases between. In germline, CDR1 is MNHEY, CDR2 SMNVEV (reference sequence). CDR3 in amino acids: CASSFEQSYTEKLFF. Written as DNA, the CDR3 is TGTGCCAGCAGCTTCGAACAGAGTTACACTGAAAAACTGTTTTTT.

The chain combines TRBV19 with TRBJ1-2; possible D gene TRBD1, 5 bases. Per the germline V gene, CDR1 is LNHDA and CDR2 is SQIVND (reference sequence). The germline V and J ends were trimmed by 4 bases and 4 bases, with 16 bases remaining between them. The CDR3 sequence is 15 residues long. The chain's CDR3 is CASSTPSGHSYGYTF. The CDR3, as DNA: TGTGCCAGTAGTACCCCGAGTGGACACAGCTATGGCTACACCTTC. Full variable domain (rest looked up from reference TRBV19 and TRBJ1-2): DGGITQSPKYLFRKEGQNVTLSCEQNLNHDAMYWYRQDPGQGLRLIYYSQIVNDFQKGDIAEGYSVSREKKESFPLTVTSAQKNPTAFYLCASSTPSGHSYGYTFGSGTRLTVV.

This clone was picked up a small number of times. CDR3 amino acids: CASMGAGGNNEQFF. DNA of the CDR3: TGTGCCAGCATGGGGGCGGGAGGGAACAATGAGCAGTTCTTC. The rearrangement links TRBV28 to TRBJ2-1, with 9 positions matching TRBD2. The CDR3 runs to 14 residues. CDR1 is MDHEN, CDR2 SYDVKM, per germline. V was clipped by 7 bases and J by 5 bases; unmatched bases: 6.

This chain uses TRBV5-1 with TRBJ1-6; D not resolved. The CDR3 length is 16 residues. V was cut by 4 bases and J by 5 bases, with 16 bases left in between. CDR1 is SGHRS, CDR2 YFSETQ, per germline. The chain's CDR3 is CASSPPWTGNNSPLHF. CDR3 coding DNA: TGCGCCAGCAGCCCCCCCTGGACGGGAAATAATTCACCCCTCCACTTT.

In this sample, this clone turned up once. V and J are TRBV6-5 and TRBJ2-3, with D unclear. Germline values: CDR1 MNHEY, CDR2 SVGAGI. Trimming removed 7 bases at V and 2 bases at J, with 13 bases between. The CDR3 is 14 amino acids. The CDR3 region is CASIARIFTDTQYF. The CDR3 coding sequence is TGTGCCAGCATAGCCAGAATATTCACAGATACGCAGTATTTT.

The DNA of the CDR3 is TGTGCCAGTAGCCGAGGCGGGGGAGGCTACACCGGGGAGCTGTTTTTT. Protein: CASSRGGGGYTGELFF. The chain uses TRBV19 and TRBJ2-2; TRBD2 matches 7 bases. CDR3 length: 16 amino acids. Germline CDR1 reads LNHDA; CDR2 reads SQIVND (reference sequence). With V trimmed by 6 bases and J by 3 bases, 10 bases remained unmatched.

The chain employs TRBV6-6 and TRBJ1-3; D is uncertain. Trimming took off 2 bases at V and 0 bases at J, with 8 bases between the two ends. The CDR3 sequence is 15 residues long. Germline lookup yields CDR1 MNHNY and CDR2 SVGAGI (reference sequence). CDR3: CASSYEPVSGNTIYF. The CDR3 nucleotides are TGTGCCAGCAGTTACGAACCGGTCTCTGGAAACACCATATATTTT.

This clone was counted a single time. This rearrangement joins TRBV5-1 to TRBJ2-2; a possible D gene is TRBD2 (5 bases). The CDR3 sequence is 15 residues long. The germline V and J ends were trimmed by 0 bases and 6 bases, with 12 bases remaining between them. CDR1 and CDR2 (germline): SGHRS, YFSETQ. The chain's CDR3 is CASSLAGYASGELFF. The CDR3 nucleotides read TGCGCCAGCAGCTTGGCGGGATACGCTTCCGGGGAGCTGTTTTTT.

Here the CDR3 DNA reads TGTGCCAGCAGCTTACTGGGACTAGCGGGGGTAGAGACCCAGTACTTC. It specifies CASSLLGLAGVETQYF. V usage is TRBV7-6 and J usage is TRBJ2-5; 14 nucleotides line up with TRBD2. CDR1 and CDR2 from the germline V gene are SGHVS and FNYEAQ. V shed 2 bases, J shed 4 bases, and the junction held 3 bases outside the gene matches. This CDR3 is built from 16 residues.

The chain links TRBV2 to TRBJ2-3; possibly TRBD2 for D (5 bases). V lost 5 bases to trimming and J lost 9 bases, with 18 bases between them. Looked up from germline, CDR1 is SNHLY and CDR2 is FYNNEI. CDR3 length: 14 amino acids. The chain's CDR3 is CASSSGGSPETQYF. Written as DNA, the CDR3 is TGTGCCAGCAGTAGCGGTGGGAGCCCTGAGACGCAGTATTTT.

There are a few counts of this clone. V is TRBV18 and J is TRBJ2-2, with D perhaps matching TRBD1 (6 bases). V shed 10 bases and J shed 1 base, with 13 bases lying between them. Germline V lookup: CDR1 KGHSH, CDR2 LQKENI. The CDR3 runs 14 residues. CDR3 nucleotides: TGTGCCACCTCCGGACAGAAGAACACCGGGGAGCTGTTTTTT. Encoded protein: CATSGQKNTGELFF.